This T cell receptor (beta chain) was found in a study of blood T cell repertoires in COVID-19. Study background: Whether acute or convalescent, the COVID-19 samples came from the United States, Italy and Spain. Nucleic acid was either cDNA or gDNA, and it came from T cells, B-cell-depleted T cells, or PBMCs.

Per the study methods: Amplifying reference gene primers gave estimates of nucleated cell counts. Assay: immunoSEQ multiplex PCR; the TCRdb copy retains only in-frame clones and omits some. Clone size and V and J calls were adopted from that table, with D and trimming inferred from the DNA. The sample has roughly 180,000 clones, roughly 81% seen once; the top ten hold 10% to 15%. The trim removed 5 bases at V and 1 base at J, leaving 3 bases unmatched. The CDR3 has 16 residues. CDR1 and CDR2 from the germline V gene are SGHAT and FQNNGV. The chain employs TRBV11-2 and TRBJ2-7; the match to TRBD2 covers 15 bases. This sequence was found in a woman older than 75 with COVID-19, enrolled during active disease. The specimen was peripheral blood. CDR3: CASSLGLAGGSYEQYF. The CDR3 DNA is TGTGCCAGCAGCCTAGGACTAGCGGGAGGGTCCTACGAGCAGTACTTC.